These 2 T cell receptor beta chains came from one sample sequenced in a study of shared clonotypes between healthy human individuals. The protocol was immunoSEQ multiplex PCR, while the TCRdb copy is restricted to in-frame clones and leaves out a portion. Seen here are 550,000 to 600,000 clones, roughly 98% observed once, and the top ten hold 0.3%. CD8 cells classed as naive were CD45RO-negative and positively selected for CCR7, excluding terminally differentiated effector memory CD45RA+ cells. The sequencing sample was made of naive CD8+ T cells sorted from blood. These TCRs come from a man aged 30 to 45 in good health.

The J gene is TRBJ2-2, the V gene TRBV2; 13 nucleotides agree with TRBD2. V trimming: 8 bases; J trimming: 6 bases; junction bases outside the gene matches: 9. The CDR3 has 16 amino acids. CDR1 is SNHLY, CDR2 FYNNEI, per germline. The CDR3 spells CASSSGLAGSAGELFF. The CDR3 coding sequence is TGTGCCAGCTCCTCGGGACTAGCGGGATCGGCCGGGGAGCTGTTTTTT.

The genes are TRBV4-3 and TRBJ2-1; no clear D. Between the trimmed V and J ends, which lost 1 base and 8 bases, there was a span of 15 bases. Germline CDR1 and CDR2: LGHNA and YSLEER. This CDR3 is built from 15 residues. CDR3: CASSQGLVVADEQFF. The CDR3 nucleotides read TGCGCCAGCAGCCAAGGATTGGTAGTTGCCGATGAGCAGTTCTTC.